The 10 T cell receptor beta chains presented below share a single source sample, sequenced in a study of neoadjuvant anti-PD-1 for oral cavity cancer. Libraries were prepared by immunoSEQ multiplex PCR; TCRdb keeps only in-frame clonotypes and omits some of them. The data contain about 14,000 clones, over 55% of them singletons. This specimen was PBMCs, taken before nivolumab (anti-PD-1) treatment. These receptors were collected from a person aged 35-79 years with oral cavity squamous cell carcinoma.

This rearrangement joins TRBV5-1 to TRBJ1-2; D not certain. Germline CDR1 is SGHRS and CDR2 is YFSETQ. Trimming cost V 0 bases and J 4 bases, with 7 bases left between them. The CDR3 length is 13 residues. DNA of the CDR3: TGCGCCAGCAGCTTGGATCCAACCTATGGCTACACCTTC. As protein: CASSLDPTYGYTF.

The CDR3 loop reads CASSLGGSGGYEQYF. Written as DNA, the CDR3 is TGCGCCAGCAGCTTGGGAGGGAGCGGGGGCTACGAGCAGTACTTC. This rearrangement joins TRBV5-1 to TRBJ2-7; the match to TRBD2 covers 8 bases. The CDR3 contains 15 residues. CDR1 SGHRS and CDR2 YFSETQ come from the germline V gene. V gave up 0 bases and J gave up 3 bases; unmatched junction bases: 5.

The V call is TRBV28, the J call TRBJ2-7; either TRBD1 or TRBD2 may fit D (5 bases each). This CDR3 has 14 amino acids. The V end was cut by 7 bases, the J end by 2 bases, with 15 bases between. Germline CDR1 MDHEN, CDR2 SYDVKM. This CDR3 is CASTVGQGPYEQYF. CDR3 nucleotides: TGTGCCAGCACCGTCGGCCAGGGACCCTACGAGCAGTACTTC.

The chain uses TRBV10-2 and TRBJ1-1; D might be TRBD1 (5 bases). This CDR3 has 14 residues. Germline CDR1 WSHSY, CDR2 SAAADI. V lost 3 bases and J 3 bases, leaving 11 bases between the germline ends. CDR3 loop: CASSEGGDYTEAFF. The CDR3 region has the DNA TGCGCCAGCAGTGAAGGCGGGGACTACACTGAAGCTTTCTTT.

The chain joins TRBV14 to TRBJ2-1; TRBD2 matches 9 bases. Unmatched junction bases numbered 11, after V lost 4 bases and J lost 4 bases. CDR1 and CDR2 (germline): SGHDN, FVKESK. CDR3 length: 17 residues. The CDR3 spells CASSPPSGRTLYNEQFF. The CDR3 DNA reads as TGTGCCAGCAGCCCCCCCAGCGGGAGGACCCTATACAATGAGCAGTTCTTC.

The chain is built from TRBV30 and TRBJ2-3; no firm D call. Germline CDR1 is GTSNPN and CDR2 is SVGIG (reference sequence). This CDR3 comprises 12 residues. Deletions cut 0 bases from V and 8 bases from J, with 9 bases between. The CDR3 sequence: CAWSVRGRTQYF. The CDR3 bases are TGTGCCTGGAGTGTACGAGGCCGTACGCAGTATTTT.

The chain carries TRBV29-1 and TRBJ2-3, with TRBD2 matching over 7 bases. The CDR3 is made up of 14 amino acids. Per germline, CDR1 SQVTM and CDR2 ANQGSEA. J lost 1 base, V lost 2 bases, and 3 bases had no gene match. Here the CDR3 DNA reads TGCAGCGTTGAATCGGGAGGTCGCACAGATACGCAGTATTTT. It codes for CSVESGGRTDTQYF.

The rearrangement links TRBV6-6 to TRBJ2-7; D gene ambiguous. Germline assignment: CDR1 MNHNY and CDR2 SVGAGI (reference sequence). The germline V and J ends were trimmed by 6 bases and 1 base, with 13 bases remaining between them. There are 14 residues in the CDR3. The CDR3 is CASRPQTKSYEQYF. In DNA, the CDR3 is TGTGCCAGCAGACCACAGACAAAATCCTACGAGCAGTACTTC.

The chain uses TRBV5-1 and TRBJ1-2, with TRBD1 matching over 10 bases. The V gene end was trimmed by 4 bases and the J gene end by 7 bases; junction bases not matched to a gene: 7. Germline V gene lookup returns CDR1 SGHRS and CDR2 YFSETQ. The CDR3 contains 14 residues. CDR3 sequence: CASSPGQGNAGYTF. The CDR3 coding sequence is TGCGCCAGCAGCCCGGGACAGGGGAACGCTGGCTACACCTTC.

This chain joins TRBV4-1 and TRBJ2-1, with a tentative D call TRBD1 (5 bases). The CDR3 runs 14 residues. V lost 4 bases, J lost 0 bases, and 7 bases lay in between. Germline CDR1 reads MGHRA; CDR2 reads YSYEKL. The CDR3 bases are TGCGCCAGCAGCCTTAGGGGCTCCTACAATGAGCAGTTCTTC. Encoded protein: CASSLRGSYNEQFF.